This T cell receptor beta chain was captured in a study of CD8 T cells in Susac syndrome. The study's findings and limits: The study conceded that relatively few individuals underwent its TCR sequencing and HLA analysis.

As for this clonotype: The antigen is unknown.

While CD8+ and CD4+ T cells were isolated negatively, TEMRA cells were enriched by FACS. Germline V gene data show CDR1 as GTSNPN and CDR2 as SVGIG (reference sequence). Trimming left V 0 bases short and J 0 bases short, with 12 bases between. The CDR3 extends over 16 amino acids. RNA was extracted with the RNeasy kit, and a quantity of roughly 0.5 to 1 ug was reverse transcribed using random hexamers. Amplification of TCR beta CDR3 used immunoSEQ multiplex PCR across 54 Vbeta and 13 Jbeta. TCRdb processed the immunoSEQ multiplex PCR reads anew with MiXCR; each CDR3 protein has one entry. The sample lists more than 200,000 distinct CDR3 sequences; 93% were seen once.

The receptor was isolated from a human donor with multiple sclerosis. Sequenced: CD4+ T cells from PBMCs. V is TRBV30 and J is TRBJ1-3; the D gene is possibly TRBD1 (6 bases). The DNA for the CDR3 is TGTGCCTGGAGTGTTGGGGGGGCCTTCTCTGGAAACACCATATATTTT. Translating gives CAWSVGGAFSGNTIYF.